This T cell receptor (beta chain) was obtained from a study of blood T cell repertoires in COVID-19. In the authors' workflow: Reference gene primer amplification gave nucleated cell count estimates. Clones were sequenced by immunoSEQ multiplex PCR, and TCRdb holds only the in-frame ones, with some missing. V and J calls and clone size come straight from that table; D and trimming were deduced from the DNA. Of some 160,000 clones in the sample, around four fifths were seen once. Looked up from germline, CDR1 is SGDLS and CDR2 is YYNGEE. The junction had 2 bases not matched to a gene; V was cut back by 0 bases and J by 0 bases. CDR3 length: 16 residues. Individuals aged roughly 18 to 95 years were recruited from some 26 US areas. What the recovered Cohort 3 donors had was two negative PCRs, clearance, or symptom resolution.

This rearrangement joins TRBV9 to TRBJ2-1, with 8 bases identical to TRBD2. This TCR derives from a woman in her 40s who had recovered from COVID-19. Sequenced input: PBMCs or T cells enriched from blood (not recorded which). The chain's CDR3 is CASSVGSGSSYNEQFF. The CDR3, as DNA: TGTGCCAGCAGCGTAGGGAGCGGGAGCTCCTACAATGAGCAGTTCTTC.